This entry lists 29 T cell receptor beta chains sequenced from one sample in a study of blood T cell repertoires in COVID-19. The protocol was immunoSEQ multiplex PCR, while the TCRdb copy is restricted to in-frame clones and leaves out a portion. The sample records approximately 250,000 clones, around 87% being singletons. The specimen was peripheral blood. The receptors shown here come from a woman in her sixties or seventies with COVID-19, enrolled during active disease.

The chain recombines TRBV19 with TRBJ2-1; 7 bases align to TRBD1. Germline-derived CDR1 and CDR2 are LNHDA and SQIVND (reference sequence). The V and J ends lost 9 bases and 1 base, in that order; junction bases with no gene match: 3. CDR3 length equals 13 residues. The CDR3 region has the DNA TGTGCCAGCGGCAGGGGGTCCTACAATGAGCAGTTCTTC. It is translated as CASGRGSYNEQFF.

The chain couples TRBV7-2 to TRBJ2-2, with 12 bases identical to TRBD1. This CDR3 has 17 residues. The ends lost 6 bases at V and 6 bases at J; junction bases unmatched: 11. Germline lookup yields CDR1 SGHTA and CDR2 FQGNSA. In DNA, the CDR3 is TGTGCCAGCAGATCCCAAGGGGGACAGGGGGCTTCCGGGGAGCTGTTTTTT. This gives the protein CASRSQGGQGASGELFF. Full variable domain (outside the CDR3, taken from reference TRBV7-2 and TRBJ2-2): GAGVSQSPSNKVTEKGKDVELRCDPISGHTALYWYRQSLGQGLEFLIYFQGNSAPDKSGLPSDRFSAERTGGSVSTLTIQRTQQEDSAVYLCASRSQGGQGASGELFFGEGSRLTVL.

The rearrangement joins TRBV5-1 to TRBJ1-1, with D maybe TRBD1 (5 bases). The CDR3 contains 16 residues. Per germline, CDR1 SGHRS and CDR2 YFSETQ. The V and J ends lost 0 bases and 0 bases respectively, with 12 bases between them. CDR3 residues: CASSLEAGLMNTEAFF. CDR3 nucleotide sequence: TGCGCCAGCAGCTTGGAAGCAGGGCTAATGAACACTGAAGCTTTCTTT.

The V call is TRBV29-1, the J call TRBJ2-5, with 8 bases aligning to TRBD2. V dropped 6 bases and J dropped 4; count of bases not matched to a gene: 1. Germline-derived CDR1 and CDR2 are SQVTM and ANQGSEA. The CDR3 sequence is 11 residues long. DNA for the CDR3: TGCAGCGTCCTAGCGGGAGAGACCCAGTACTTC. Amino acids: CSVLAGETQYF.

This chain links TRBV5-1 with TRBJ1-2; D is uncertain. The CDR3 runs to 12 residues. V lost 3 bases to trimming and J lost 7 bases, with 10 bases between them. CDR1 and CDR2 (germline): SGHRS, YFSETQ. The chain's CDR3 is CASSSPRGGYTF. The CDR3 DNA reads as TGCGCCAGCAGCTCCCCTCGGGGTGGCTACACCTTC.

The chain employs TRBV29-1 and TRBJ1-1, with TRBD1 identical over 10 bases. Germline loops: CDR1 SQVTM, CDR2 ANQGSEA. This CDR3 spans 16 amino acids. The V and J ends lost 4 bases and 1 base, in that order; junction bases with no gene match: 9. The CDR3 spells CSVGGTRDRGNTEAFF. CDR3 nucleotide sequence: TGCAGCGTTGGGGGGACCCGGGACAGGGGGAACACTGAAGCTTTCTTT.

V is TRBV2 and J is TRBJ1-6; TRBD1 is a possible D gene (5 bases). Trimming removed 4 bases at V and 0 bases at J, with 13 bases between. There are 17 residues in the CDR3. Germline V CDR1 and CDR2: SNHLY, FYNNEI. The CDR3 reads CASSGGAGSSYNSPLHF. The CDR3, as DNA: TGTGCCAGCAGTGGTGGGGCCGGGAGCTCCTATAATTCACCCCTCCACTTT.

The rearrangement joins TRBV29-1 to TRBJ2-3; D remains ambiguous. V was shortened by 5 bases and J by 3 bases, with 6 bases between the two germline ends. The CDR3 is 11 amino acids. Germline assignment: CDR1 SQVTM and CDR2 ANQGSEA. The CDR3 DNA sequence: TGCAGCGTTACTCAAACAGATACGCAGTATTTT. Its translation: CSVTQTDTQYF.

CDR3: CASSFPSDSANYGYTF. For the CDR3, the DNA is TGTGCCAGCAGTTTCCCCTCAGACAGTGCTAACTATGGCTACACCTTC. The chain is built from TRBV28 and TRBJ1-2, with a possible D match to TRBD1 (5 bases). CDR3 length: 16 amino acids. With 3 bases removed from V and 0 bases from J, the gap between germline ends came to 14 bases. The germline V gene has CDR1 MDHEN and CDR2 SYDVKM.

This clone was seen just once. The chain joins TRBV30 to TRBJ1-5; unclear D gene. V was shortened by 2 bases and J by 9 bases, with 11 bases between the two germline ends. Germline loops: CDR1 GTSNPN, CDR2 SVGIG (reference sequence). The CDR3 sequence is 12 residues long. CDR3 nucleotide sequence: TGTGCCTGGAGTTCTCCGGAGGGGCCCCAGCATTTT. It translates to CAWSSPEGPQHF.

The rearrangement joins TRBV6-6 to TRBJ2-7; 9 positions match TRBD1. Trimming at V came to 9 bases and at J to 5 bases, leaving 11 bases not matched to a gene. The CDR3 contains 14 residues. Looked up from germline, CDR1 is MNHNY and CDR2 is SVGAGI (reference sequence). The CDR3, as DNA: TGTGCCAGTCAAACAGGGGGCAATCAGGACGAGCAGTACTTC. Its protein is CASQTGGNQDEQYF.

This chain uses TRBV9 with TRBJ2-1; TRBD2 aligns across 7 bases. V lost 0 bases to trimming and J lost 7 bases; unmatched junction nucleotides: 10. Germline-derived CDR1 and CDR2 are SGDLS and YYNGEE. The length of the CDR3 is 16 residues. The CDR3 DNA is TGTGCCAGCAGCGTAGCGGCGACTAGCACGAGGAATGAGCAGTTCTTC. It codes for CASSVAATSTRNEQFF.

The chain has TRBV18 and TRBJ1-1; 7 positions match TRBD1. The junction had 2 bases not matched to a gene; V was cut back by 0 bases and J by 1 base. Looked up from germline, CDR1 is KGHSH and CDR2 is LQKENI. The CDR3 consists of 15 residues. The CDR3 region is CASSPPTGTNTEAFF. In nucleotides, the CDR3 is TGTGCCAGCTCACCACCGACAGGGACGAACACTGAAGCTTTCTTT.

CDR3 sequence (DNA): TGTGCCAGTAGTGACAGGGGGCGCGATGGCTACACCTTC. Translation: CASSDRGRDGYTF. V is TRBV19 and J is TRBJ1-2; 10 nucleotides match TRBD1. V shed 5 bases, J shed 6 bases, and the junction held 3 bases outside the gene matches. Germline CDR1 and CDR2: LNHDA and SQIVND (reference sequence). The CDR3 length is 13 residues.

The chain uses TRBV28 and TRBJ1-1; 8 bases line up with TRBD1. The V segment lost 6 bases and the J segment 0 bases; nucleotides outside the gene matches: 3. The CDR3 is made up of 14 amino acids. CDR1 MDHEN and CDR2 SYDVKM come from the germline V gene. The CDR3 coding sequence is TGTGCCAGCAGGTGGACAGGGATGAACACTGAAGCTTTCTTT. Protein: CASRWTGMNTEAFF.

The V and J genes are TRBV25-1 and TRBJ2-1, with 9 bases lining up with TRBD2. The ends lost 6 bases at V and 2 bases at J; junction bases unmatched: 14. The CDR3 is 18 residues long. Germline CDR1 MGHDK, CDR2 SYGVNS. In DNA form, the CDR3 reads TGTGCCAGCAGCTCTGGCGGGAGGGCCTTCGTAACCTACAATGAGCAGTTCTTC. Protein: CASSSGGRAFVTYNEQFF.

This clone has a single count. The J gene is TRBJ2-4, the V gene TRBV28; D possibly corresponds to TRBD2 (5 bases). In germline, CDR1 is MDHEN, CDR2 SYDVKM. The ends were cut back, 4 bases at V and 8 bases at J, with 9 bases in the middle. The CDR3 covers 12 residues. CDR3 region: CASSYSGYIQYF. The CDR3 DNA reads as TGTGCCAGCAGTTACTCGGGGTACATTCAGTACTTC. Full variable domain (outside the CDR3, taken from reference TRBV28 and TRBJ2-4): DVKVTQSSRYLVKRTGEKVFLECVQDMDHENMFWYRQDPGLGLRLIYFSYDVKMKEKGDIPEGYSVSREKKERFSLILESASTNQTSMYLCASSYSGYIQYFGAGTRLSVL.

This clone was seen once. The chain's CDR3 is CASSEGGQVYAYGYTF. The CDR3, as DNA: TGTGCCAGCAGTGAAGGGGGACAGGTGTATGCCTATGGCTACACCTTC. The rearrangement links TRBV6-1 to TRBJ1-2; 8 nucleotides match TRBD1. Trimming at V came to 1 base and at J to 4 bases, leaving 8 bases not matched to a gene. The CDR3 is 16 residues long. Germline CDR1 and CDR2: MNHNS and SASEGT.

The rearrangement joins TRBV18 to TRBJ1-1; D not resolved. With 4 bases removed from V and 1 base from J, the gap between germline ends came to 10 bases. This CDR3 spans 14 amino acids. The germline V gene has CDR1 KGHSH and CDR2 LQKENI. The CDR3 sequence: CASSRGSQNTEAFF. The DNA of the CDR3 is TGTGCCAGCTCACGAGGCAGCCAGAACACTGAAGCTTTCTTT.

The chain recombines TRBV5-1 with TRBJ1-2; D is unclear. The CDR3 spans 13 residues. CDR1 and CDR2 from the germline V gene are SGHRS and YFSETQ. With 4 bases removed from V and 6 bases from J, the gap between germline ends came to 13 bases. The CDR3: CASSPRGKDGYTF. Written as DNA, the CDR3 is TGCGCCAGCAGCCCCCGGGGAAAGGATGGCTACACCTTC.

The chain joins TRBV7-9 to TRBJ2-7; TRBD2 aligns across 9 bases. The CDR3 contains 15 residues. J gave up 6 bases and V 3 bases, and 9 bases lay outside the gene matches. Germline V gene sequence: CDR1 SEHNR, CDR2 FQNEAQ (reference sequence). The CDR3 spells CASSFSSSGMPEQYF. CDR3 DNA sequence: TGTGCCAGCAGCTTTTCTTCTAGCGGGATGCCCGAGCAGTACTTC.

The CDR3 loop is CASSEAYGGLAKNIQYF. CDR3 nucleotide sequence: TGTGCCAGCAGTGAAGCGTACGGGGGTCTAGCCAAAAACATTCAGTACTTC. The V gene is TRBV2, the J gene TRBJ2-4; possible D gene TRBD2, 6 bases. Per germline, CDR1 SNHLY and CDR2 FYNNEI. CDR3 size: 17 residues. Trimming pared 0 bases from V and 0 bases from J, leaving 12 bases between.

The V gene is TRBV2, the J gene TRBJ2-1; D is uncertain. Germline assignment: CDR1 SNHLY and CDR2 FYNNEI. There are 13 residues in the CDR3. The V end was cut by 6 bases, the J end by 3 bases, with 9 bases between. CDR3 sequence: CASRAPVYNEQFF. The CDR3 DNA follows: TGTGCCAGCAGAGCTCCGGTCTACAATGAGCAGTTCTTC.

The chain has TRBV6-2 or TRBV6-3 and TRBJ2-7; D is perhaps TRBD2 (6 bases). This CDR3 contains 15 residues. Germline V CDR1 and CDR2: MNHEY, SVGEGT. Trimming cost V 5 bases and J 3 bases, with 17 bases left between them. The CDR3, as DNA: TGTGCCAGCAGTCCAGCCGGGACTCGGGACTACGAGCAGTACTTC. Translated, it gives CASSPAGTRDYEQYF.

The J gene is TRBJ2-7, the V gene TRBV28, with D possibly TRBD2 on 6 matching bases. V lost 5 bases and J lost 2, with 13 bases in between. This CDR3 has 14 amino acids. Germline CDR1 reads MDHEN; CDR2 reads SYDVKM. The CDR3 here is CASSAIGTAYEQYF. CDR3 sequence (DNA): TGTGCCAGCAGTGCCATCGGGACTGCCTACGAGCAGTACTTC.

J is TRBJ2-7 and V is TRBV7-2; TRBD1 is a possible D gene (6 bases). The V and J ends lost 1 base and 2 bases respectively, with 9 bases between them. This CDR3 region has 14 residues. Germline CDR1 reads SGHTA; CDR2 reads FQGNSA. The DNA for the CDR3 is TGTGCCAGCAGCTTAGGTGCAGGGGCCTACGAGCAGTACTTC. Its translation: CASSLGAGAYEQYF.

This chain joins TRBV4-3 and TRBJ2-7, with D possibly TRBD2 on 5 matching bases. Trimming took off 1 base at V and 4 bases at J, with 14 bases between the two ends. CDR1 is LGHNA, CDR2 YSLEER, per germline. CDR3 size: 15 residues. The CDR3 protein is CASSQGGLSGYEQYF. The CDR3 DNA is TGCGCCAGCAGCCAAGGTGGGCTCAGCGGTTACGAGCAGTACTTC.

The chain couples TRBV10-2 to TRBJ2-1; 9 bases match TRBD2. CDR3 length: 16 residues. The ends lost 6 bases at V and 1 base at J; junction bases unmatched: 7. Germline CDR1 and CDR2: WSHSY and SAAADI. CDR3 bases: TGCGCCAGCAGGGACCCTAGCGGGGCGTCCTACAATGAGCAGTTCTTC. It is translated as CASRDPSGASYNEQFF.

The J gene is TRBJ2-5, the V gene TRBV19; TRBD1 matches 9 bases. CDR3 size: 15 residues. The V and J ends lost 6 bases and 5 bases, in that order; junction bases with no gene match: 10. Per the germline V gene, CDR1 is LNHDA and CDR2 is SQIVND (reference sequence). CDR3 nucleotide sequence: TGTGCCAGTAGCATGGGACAGGGTCATGGGGAGACCCAGTACTTC. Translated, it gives CASSMGQGHGETQYF.